This TCR beta chain was profiled in a study of preoperative IRX-2 immunotherapy in early breast cancer. Treatment meaning: preoperative locoregional IRX-2 cytokine immunotherapy. Patients received preoperative, locoregional IRX-2 cytokine immunotherapy in a phase Ib study. Clones were read by immunoSEQ multiplex PCR, and TCRdb kept only the in-frame ones, dropping some. The sample holds about 98,000 clones, roughly 90% seen once. The germline gives CDR1 SGHRS, CDR2 YFSETQ. This CDR3 has 14 residues. V dropped 4 bases and J dropped 3 bases, with 11 bases sitting between them. Sequencing used tumor tissue, obtained after IRX-2 immunotherapy. This sequence was found in a human donor with breast cancer. The chain couples TRBV5-1 to TRBJ1-5; D is unclear. As DNA, the CDR3 is TGCGCCAGCAGCCAGGACGGACTCAATCAGCCCCAGCATTTT. Protein product: CASSQDGLNQPQHF. Full variable domain (rest looked up from reference TRBV5-1 and TRBJ1-5): KAGVTQTPRYLIKTRGQQVTLSCSPISGHRSVSWYQQTPGQGLQFLFEYFSETQRNKGNFPGRFSGRQFSNSRSEMNVSTLELGDSALYLCASSQDGLNQPQHFGDGTRLSIL.